Each of the 26 T cell receptor beta chains below was sequenced from the same sample in a study of CD8 T cells in ankylosing spondylitis. Each CDR3 protein gets one entry after TCRdb re-called the 5' RACE reads with MiXCR. The sample has 200,000 to 300,000 distinct CDR3 sequences, 8.2% seen once. The sample comprised blood, either unsorted or a sorted T cell fraction (not recorded which). Receptors were obtained from a female donor with ankylosing spondylitis or in good health (not recorded which).

Many counts were recorded for this clonotype. J is TRBJ2-7 and V is TRBV29-1; 9 nucleotides align to TRBD2. Germline CDR1 and CDR2: SQVTM and ANQGSEA. CDR3 length: 14 residues. V shed 4 bases and J 6 bases; nucleotides not matched to a gene: 10. CDR3 in DNA: TGCAGCGTTGTTTCCGGGACTAGCATCGCCGAGCAGTACTTC. Translating gives CSVVSGTSIAEQYF.

This clonotype was seen many times. The CDR3 DNA is TGTGCCATCGGCAGCGGGAGGGCCGGGGGAGATACGCAGTATTTT. It specifies CAIGSGRAGGDTQYF. The chain uses TRBV10-3 and TRBJ2-3; 10 bases agree with TRBD2. The junction had 10 bases not matched to a gene; V was cut back by 8 bases and J by 5 bases. Germline loops: CDR1 ENHRY, CDR2 SYGVKD. The CDR3 runs to 15 residues.

This clonotype was picked up many times. J is TRBJ2-2 and V is TRBV15; D tentatively fits TRBD1 or TRBD2 (5 bases each). Per the germline V gene, CDR1 is LNHNV and CDR2 is YYDKDF (reference sequence). V was pared by 1 base and J by 2 bases, with 11 bases between. This CDR3 region has 16 residues. The DNA of the CDR3 is TGTGCCACCAGCAGAGTAACCGGGACCAACACCGGGGAGCTGTTTTTT. Its translation: CATSRVTGTNTGELFF.

This clonotype was recorded many times. This chain links TRBV5-1 with TRBJ1-3; D possibly corresponds to TRBD1 (5 bases). Trimming removed 4 bases at V and 0 bases at J, with 14 bases between. Germline V CDR1 and CDR2: SGHRS, YFSETQ. This CDR3 has 16 amino acids. CDR3 in DNA: TGCGCCAGCAGCCCAGAGGGACGGCTCTCTGGAAACACCATATATTTT. Translating it yields CASSPEGRLSGNTIYF.

In its sample, this clonotype was seen many times. The rearrangement uses TRBV7-2 and TRBJ1-5; TRBD1 is a possible D gene (5 bases). Germline CDR1 reads SGHTA; CDR2 reads FQGNSA. The CDR3 length is 15 residues. The ends were cut back, 5 bases at V and 7 bases at J, with 18 bases in the middle. DNA of the CDR3: TGTGCCAGCAGCACGCGGGGGGGTGGGGGGCAGCCCCAGCATTTT. Translated: CASSTRGGGGQPQHF. Variable domain in full (rest from reference TRBV7-2 and TRBJ1-5): GAGVSQSPSNKVTEKGKDVELRCDPISGHTALYWYRQSLGQGLEFLIYFQGNSAPDKSGLPSDRFSAERTGGSVSTLTIQRTQQEDSAVYLCASSTRGGGGQPQHFGDGTRLSIL.

CDR3 sequence: CASSFPGFTGELFF. Written as DNA, the CDR3 is TGTGCCAGCAGCTTTCCGGGGTTCACCGGGGAGCTGTTTTTT. The V and J genes are TRBV7-6 and TRBJ2-2; TRBD2 is a possible D gene (5 bases). V was cut by 3 bases and J by 4 bases, with 9 bases left in between. This CDR3 has 14 amino acids. CDR1 is SGHVS and CDR2 is FNYEAQ in the germline V gene.

This clonotype was recorded at least ten times. The J gene is TRBJ2-1, the V gene TRBV20-1; D might be TRBD2 (5 bases). CDR1 is DFQATT and CDR2 is SNEGSKA in the germline V gene (reference sequence). CDR3 length: 13 residues. Trimming pared 6 bases from V and 4 bases from J, leaving 13 bases between. For the CDR3, the DNA is TGCAGTGCCCTGTCTTGGACTTACAATGAGCAGTTCTTC. Protein product: CSALSWTYNEQFF.

This clonotype was observed many times. V usage is TRBV9 and J usage is TRBJ1-5; TRBD1 is a possible D gene (6 bases). The CDR3 extends over 15 amino acids. Looked up from germline, CDR1 is SGDLS and CDR2 is YYNGEE. With 3 bases removed from V and 1 base from J, the gap between germline ends came to 11 bases. In DNA, the CDR3 is TGTGCCAGCAGCGCGGGGGGCGGGAGCAATCAGCCCCAGCATTTT. Translating gives CASSAGGGSNQPQHF.

Only a few counts were recorded for this clonotype. The chain couples TRBV7-2 to TRBJ1-6; weak D call: TRBD1 (5 bases). Trimming stripped 2 bases from V and 9 bases from J, with 17 bases between. The germline CDR1 and CDR2 sequences are SGHTA and FQGNSA. This CDR3 region has 16 residues. The DNA of the CDR3 is TGTGCCAGCAGCTTAAGACGGGACGCGGGTCTTTCACCCCTCCACTTT. It yields the protein CASSLRRDAGLSPLHF.

The chain combines TRBV7-2 with TRBJ2-2; no definite D call. Germline values: CDR1 SGHTA, CDR2 FQGNSA. Trimming stripped 5 bases from V and 1 base from J, with 8 bases between. This CDR3 region has 14 residues. DNA of the CDR3: TGTGCCAGCAGCCGCCTAAGGAACACCGGGGAGCTGTTTTTT. Translated: CASSRLRNTGELFF.

Ten or more counts support this clonotype. The chain recombines TRBV4-1 with TRBJ1-2; D perhaps matches TRBD1 (5 bases). Germline V gene lookup returns CDR1 MGHRA and CDR2 YSYEKL. V lost 1 base to trimming and J lost 3 bases, with 6 bases between them. This CDR3 has 13 amino acids. The CDR3: CASSQGQYYGYTF. In nucleotides, the CDR3 is TGCGCCAGCAGCCAAGGACAGTACTATGGCTACACCTTC.

This clonotype was observed a few times. The chain employs TRBV12-3 or TRBV12-4 and TRBJ2-5; D is unresolved. Trimming cost V 4 bases and J 1 base, with 10 bases left between them. The CDR3 covers 14 residues. The CDR3 spells CASSSGRRQETQYF. The CDR3 bases are TGTGCCAGCAGTTCAGGACGTCGCCAAGAGACCCAGTACTTC.

About this clonotype: A much larger clone lies one base from this, so it may be a read error. The chain recombines TRBV6-5 with TRBJ2-1; 7 bases are a match to TRBD2. Germline lookup yields CDR1 MNHEY and CDR2 SVGAGI. The length of the CDR3 is 15 residues. The CDR3 sequence is CASSYSGGDYNELFF. The CDR3 nucleotides read TGTGCCAGCAGTTACTCGGGCGGGGACTACAATGAGCTGTTCTTC.

At least ten counts were recorded for this clonotype. V gene TRBV27 combines with J gene TRBJ1-1; D is ambiguous. Germline V gene lookup returns CDR1 MNHEY and CDR2 SMNVEV (reference sequence). V dropped 3 bases and J dropped 5 bases, with 10 bases sitting between them. The CDR3 spans 13 residues. Written as DNA, the CDR3 is TGTGCCAGCAGTTTTTCGGTCGGGACTGAAGCTTTCTTT. Protein sequence: CASSFSVGTEAFF.

This clonotype was counted at least ten times. J is TRBJ2-7 and V is TRBV27; 7 bases fit TRBD2. Per germline, CDR1 MNHEY and CDR2 SMNVEV (reference sequence). The CDR3 runs to 14 residues. V trimming: 5 bases; J trimming: 6 bases; junction bases outside the gene matches: 10. CDR3 sequence: CASSLSRTSGEQYF. CDR3 bases: TGTGCCAGCAGTCTCAGCAGGACTAGTGGCGAGCAGTACTTC.

This clonotype has ten or more counts. V gene TRBV5-1 combines with J gene TRBJ2-7; a weak D match, TRBD2 (5 bases). V dropped 2 bases and J dropped 5 bases, with 14 bases sitting between them. The CDR3 contains 14 residues. Germline lookup yields CDR1 SGHRS and CDR2 YFSETQ. CDR3 in amino acids: CASSFRGNPNEQYF. The CDR3 DNA sequence: TGCGCCAGCAGCTTCCGAGGGAACCCCAACGAGCAGTACTTC.

The sample holds many counts of this clonotype. V gene TRBV5-5 combines with J gene TRBJ2-3; D gene uncertain. The length of the CDR3 is 14 residues. V was shortened by 0 bases and J by 1 base, with 6 bases between the two germline ends. CDR1 is SGHKS, CDR2 YYEKEE, per germline (reference sequence). The CDR3 protein is CASSLDWGTDTQYF. The CDR3 DNA sequence: TGTGCCAGCAGCTTGGATTGGGGCACAGATACGCAGTATTTT. Based on the CDR3 plus reference TRBV5-5 and TRBJ2-3, the full variable domain is DAGVTQSPTHLIKTRGQQVTLRCSPISGHKSVSWYQQVLGQGPQFIFQYYEKEERGRGNFPDRFSARQFPNYSSELNVNALLLGDSALYLCASSLDWGTDTQYFGPGTRLTVL.

This clonotype was counted ten times or more. The CDR3 bases are TGTGCCAGCAGTTACTCTAGCGGGGCTAACAATGAGCAGTTCTTC. Amino acids: CASSYSSGANNEQFF. The J gene is TRBJ2-1, the V gene TRBV6-2 or TRBV6-3; TRBD2 agrees at 8 bases. CDR1 is MNHEY and CDR2 is SVGEGT in the germline V gene. Losses at the gene ends were 0 bases for V and 5 bases for J; bases not matched to a gene: 3. This CDR3 comprises 15 residues.

This clonotype has ten or more counts. This chain uses TRBV6-6 with TRBJ2-5, with TRBD2 as a possible D gene (6 bases). The CDR3 has 12 amino acids. CDR1 is MNHNY, CDR2 SVGAGI, per germline (reference sequence). The germline V and J ends were trimmed by 5 bases and 7 bases, with 11 bases remaining between them. DNA for the CDR3: TGTGCCAGCAGTCCTGGGGGGAGGACCCAGTACTTC. It encodes CASSPGGRTQYF.

This clonotype has ten or more counts. The chain is built from TRBV29-1 and TRBJ1-2; possible D gene TRBD1, 6 bases. The CDR3 loop spans 13 amino acids. V shed 6 bases and J shed 1 base, with 12 bases lying between them. Germline V gene data show CDR1 as SQVTM and CDR2 as ANQGSEA. The CDR3 spells CSVGQLSNYGYTF. CDR3 sequence (DNA): TGCAGCGTCGGACAGTTAAGTAACTATGGCTACACCTTC.

The table lists this clonotype with many counts. The chain has TRBV5-6 and TRBJ2-7, with TRBD1 matching 9 bases. This CDR3 contains 15 residues. Per germline, CDR1 SGHDT and CDR2 YYEEEE. V trimming: 1 base; J trimming: 5 bases; junction bases outside the gene matches: 7. The CDR3 reads CASSLWGTGRHEQYF. The DNA of the CDR3 is TGTGCCAGCAGCTTGTGGGGGACAGGGCGCCACGAGCAGTACTTC.

There are many counts of this clonotype. The CDR3 reads CASSLEGIRSGELFF. The CDR3, as DNA: TGCGCCAGCAGCTTGGAGGGAATAAGGTCCGGGGAGCTGTTTTTT. The chain carries TRBV5-1 and TRBJ2-2; unclear D gene. The CDR3 is made up of 15 amino acids. Trimming left V 0 bases short and J 6 bases short, with 12 bases between. Germline CDR1 reads SGHRS; CDR2 reads YFSETQ.

This clonotype appeared many times. This sequence joins TRBV6-1 and TRBJ1-4, with D maybe TRBD1 (5 bases). The CDR3 is 15 amino acids. CDR1 and CDR2 (germline): MNHNS, SASEGT. Deletions cut 8 bases from V and 4 bases from J, with 17 bases between. This CDR3 reads CASSSGGSDNEKLFF. In nucleotides, the CDR3 is TGTGCCAGCTCCTCGGGGGGATCGGATAATGAAAAACTGTTTTTT.

This clonotype was observed at least ten times. One base away lies a much larger clone, so this may be a sequencing read error. The rearrangement joins TRBV3-1 to TRBJ2-5; D is unclear. Germline lookup yields CDR1 LGHDT and CDR2 YNNKEL (reference sequence). The CDR3 spans 11 residues. V lost 6 bases and J 1 base, leaving 3 bases between the germline ends. CDR3 in DNA: TGTGCCAGCAGAACCCAAGAGACCCAGTACTTC. Protein sequence: CASRTQETQYF.

This clonotype was detected a few times. The CDR3 region is CASSYSRMDLGTF. Written as DNA, the CDR3 is TGTGCCAGCAGTTACTCCCGAATGGACCTGGGGACCTTC. V is TRBV6-5 and J is TRBJ1-2; D not resolved. CDR3 length equals 13 residues. V dropped 0 bases and J dropped 14 bases, with 16 bases sitting between them. Germline assignment: CDR1 MNHEY and CDR2 SVGAGI.

Turning to this clonotype: A much larger clone lies a single base off, so this may be a read error. The rearrangement uses TRBV5-1 and TRBJ2-2; 11 bases fit TRBD1. CDR1 and CDR2 (germline): SGHRS, YFSETQ. The CDR3 has 16 amino acids. CDR3 DNA sequence: TGCGCCAGCAGCTACGGACAGGGGGCGAACACCGGGAAGCTGTTTTTT. Translated: CASSYGQGANTGKLFF.